Listed below are T cell receptor beta chains from one sample, sequenced in a study of blood T cell repertoires in COVID-19. Assay used: immunoSEQ multiplex PCR; TCRdb lists only in-frame clones, some missing. The sample has roughly 150,000 clones; around nine tenths are singletons. The sample was peripheral blood. All receptors derive from a man aged 55 to 70 with active or convalescent COVID-19. Each CDR3 is given with its conserved first and last residue. A D gene is named only where the DNA matches it firmly. Clone size is not always given. Where it is, it says once, few, many or a class for expanded clones.

abundance: .
v_gene: TRBV10-1
d_gene: TRBD1
j_gene: TRBJ1-2
CDR3nt: TGCGCCAGCAGTGAGTCGGGACAGGATTATGGCTACACCTTC
CDR3aa: CASSESGQDYGYTF

abundance: .
v_gene: TRBV19
d_gene: .
j_gene: TRBJ1-1
CDR3nt: TGTGCCAGTATCCTAGGACAGAGGTACACTGAAGCTTTCTTT
CDR3aa: CASILGQRYTEAFF

abundance: .
v_gene: TRBV19
d_gene: TRBD1
j_gene: TRBJ2-5
CDR3nt: TGTGCCAGTAGTATCGGAGCAGGGGGAGAAGAGACCCAGTACTTC
CDR3aa: CASSIGAGGEETQYF

abundance: .
v_gene: TRBV27
d_gene: TRBD2
j_gene: TRBJ2-7
CDR3nt: TGTGCCAGCAGTTCACTAGCGGGACGAAACCCCTACGAGCAGTACTTC
CDR3aa: CASSSLAGRNPYEQYF

abundance: .
v_gene: TRBV13
d_gene: TRBD1
j_gene: TRBJ1-1
CDR3nt: TGTGCCAGCAGCCGATGGACAGGCACTGAAGCTTTCTTT
CDR3aa: CASSRWTGTEAFF

abundance: once
v_gene: TRBV11-2
d_gene: TRBD1
j_gene: TRBJ1-1
CDR3nt: TGTGCCAGCAGCTTTGGGCCAGGGACAGAGAACACTGAAGCTTTCTTT
CDR3aa: CASSFGPGTENTEAFF

abundance: .
v_gene: TRBV2
d_gene: TRBD2
j_gene: TRBJ2-7
CDR3nt: TGTGCCAGCAGTGGGGGAGGGAGCTCCTACGAGCAGTACTTC
CDR3aa: CASSGGGSSYEQYF

abundance: .
v_gene: TRBV12-5
d_gene: TRBD1
j_gene: TRBJ1-2
CDR3nt: TGTGCTAGTGGTACTTCTCCCACAGGGGTGGGCTATGGCTACACCTTC
CDR3aa: CASGTSPTGVGYGYTF

abundance: .
v_gene: TRBV7-9
d_gene: .
j_gene: TRBJ1-6
CDR3nt: TGTGCCAGCAGCGTAAACGGTCCCCATGGCCTCCACTTT
CDR3aa: CASSVNGPHGLHF

abundance: .
v_gene: TRBV6-6
d_gene: TRBD2
j_gene: TRBJ2-1
CDR3nt: TGTGCCAGCAGACCCGGACTAGCGGTTTACAATGAGCAGTTCTTC
CDR3aa: CASRPGLAVYNEQFF

abundance: .
v_gene: TRBV2
d_gene: .
j_gene: TRBJ2-3
CDR3nt: TGTGCCAGCAGTGAAGTAGGGGGGGTCACAGATACGCAGTATTTT
CDR3aa: CASSEVGGVTDTQYF

abundance: .
v_gene: TRBV3-1/TRBV3-2
d_gene: TRBD1
j_gene: TRBJ1-5
CDR3nt: TGTGCCAGCAGCCAAGCAGGGGGAGGATATAGCAATCAGCCCCAGCATTTT
CDR3aa: CASSQAGGGYSNQPQHF

abundance: once
v_gene: TRBV11-2
d_gene: .
j_gene: TRBJ1-2
CDR3nt: TGTGCCAGCAGTACTCTAAGGACACAAGGCTACACCTTC
CDR3aa: CASSTLRTQGYTF

abundance: once
v_gene: TRBV12-5
d_gene: .
j_gene: TRBJ2-3
CDR3nt: TGTGCTAGTGGTTCCACAGGGATCCCAGATACGCAGTATTTT
CDR3aa: CASGSTGIPDTQYF

abundance: .
v_gene: TRBV7-2
d_gene: TRBD2
j_gene: TRBJ2-3
CDR3nt: TGTGCCAGCAGCTTAGCGCATAGGGCTAGCGGAACAGATACGCAGTATTTT
CDR3aa: CASSLAHRASGTDTQYF

abundance: .
v_gene: TRBV5-6
d_gene: TRBD1
j_gene: TRBJ2-7
CDR3nt: TGTGCCAGCAGCCCCGGACAGGGGATCATCCACGAGCAGTACTTC
CDR3aa: CASSPGQGIIHEQYF

abundance: .
v_gene: TRBV6-5
d_gene: TRBD1
j_gene: TRBJ1-2
CDR3nt: TGTGCCAGCAGTCAGTACAGGGGAGGTGGCTACACCTTC
CDR3aa: CASSQYRGGGYTF

abundance: .
v_gene: TRBV5-1
d_gene: TRBD1
j_gene: TRBJ1-1
CDR3nt: TGCGCCAGCAGCTTGCGTACAGGGGGCCTGAACACTGAAGCTTTCTTT
CDR3aa: CASSLRTGGLNTEAFF

abundance: .
v_gene: TRBV19
d_gene: .
j_gene: TRBJ1-5
CDR3nt: TGTGCCAGTACGGTGGGGGCGAGAGGCAATCAGCCCCAGCATTTT
CDR3aa: CASTVGARGNQPQHF

abundance: .
v_gene: TRBV9
d_gene: .
j_gene: TRBJ2-1
CDR3nt: TGTGCCAGCAGCGTAGATACAGGGAACTACAATGAGCAGTTCTTC
CDR3aa: CASSVDTGNYNEQFF

abundance: .
v_gene: TRBV13
d_gene: TRBD1
j_gene: TRBJ1-3
CDR3nt: TGTGCCAGCAGCTTAGACAGGGGTGTTGGAAACACCATATATTTT
CDR3aa: CASSLDRGVGNTIYF

abundance: .
v_gene: TRBV29-1
d_gene: TRBD1
j_gene: TRBJ1-1
CDR3nt: TGCAGCGGGACAGGGGAAACTGAAGCTTTCTTT
CDR3aa: CSGTGETEAFF

abundance: few
v_gene: TRBV5-1
d_gene: TRBD1
j_gene: TRBJ1-2
CDR3nt: TGCGCCAGCAGCCGCGCACAGGGGGCAGAGAACTATGGCTACACCTTC
CDR3aa: CASSRAQGAENYGYTF

abundance: once
v_gene: TRBV5-8
d_gene: .
j_gene: TRBJ1-5
CDR3nt: TGTGCCAGCAGCTCGATAGACAGGTTCAATCAGCCCCAGCATTTT
CDR3aa: CASSSIDRFNQPQHF

abundance: .
v_gene: TRBV25-1
d_gene: .
j_gene: TRBJ1-5
CDR3nt: TGTGCCAGCAGTGAAAGCGACAGTAGCAATCAGCCCCAGCATTTT
CDR3aa: CASSESDSSNQPQHF